This TCR beta chain was profiled in a study of regulatory T cells in long-lasting Graves disease. Time point given: newly diagnosed GD, antithyroid drugs for less than 3 months. RNA isolated from PBMCs was used to make the TCR library. Recruitment took place at an endocrinology department in Xi'an, China. CDR3 size: 15 residues. CDR1 is GTSNPN, CDR2 SVGIG, per germline (reference sequence). Trimming cost V 4 bases and J 5 bases, with 20 bases left between them. The authors built TCR beta libraries using iRepertoire HTBI primers and Arm-PCR of CDR3 regions. TCRdb itself ran the multiplex PCR reads through MiXCR, one entry per CDR3 protein. The sample carries about 470,000 distinct CDR3 sequences, just under 15% recorded once. This clonotype was found many times. This sample also appeared in a second study, on T cells in Graves' hyperthyroidism and ophthalmopathy.

The TCR was taken from a woman aged 25 to 39 with Graves disease. The source material was peripheral blood mononuclear cells (PBMCs), sampled at new diagnosis, from a patient treated with antithyroid drugs. V gene TRBV30 combines with J gene TRBJ1-1, with D possibly TRBD1 on 5 matching bases. The CDR3 DNA reads TGTGCCTGGATGGTGTGGATCGGGGAGGGGACTGAAGCTTTCTTT. It translates to CAWMVWIGEGTEAFF.